The present TCR beta chain was sequenced within a study of radiotherapy plus CTLA-4 blockade in lung cancer. Overall study findings and caveats: An expansion of tumor-derived TCR clones occurred in blood after radiotherapy plus ipilimumab.

CDR1 is SGDLS, CDR2 YYNGEE, per germline. Between the trimmed V and J ends, which lost 6 bases and 7 bases, there was a span of 17 bases. The CDR3 loop spans 14 amino acids. Points on this clone: No antigen is known for it.

Produced via immunoSEQ multiplex PCR; TCRdb's table is partial and in-frame only. The sample has some 110,000 clones, approximately 80% seen once. Material: peripheral blood, obtained from a patient treated with radiotherapy plus ipilimumab. V is TRBV9 and J is TRBJ2-4; D remains unclear. The TCR sequence derives from a human donor with non-small cell lung cancer that progressed on radiotherapy plus ipilimumab. Some clones in this sample may be carry-over from other donors' samples. CDR3 DNA: TGTGCCAGCACCTCCGGTGTGATCGGGAACATTCAGTACTTC. This encodes CASTSGVIGNIQYF.